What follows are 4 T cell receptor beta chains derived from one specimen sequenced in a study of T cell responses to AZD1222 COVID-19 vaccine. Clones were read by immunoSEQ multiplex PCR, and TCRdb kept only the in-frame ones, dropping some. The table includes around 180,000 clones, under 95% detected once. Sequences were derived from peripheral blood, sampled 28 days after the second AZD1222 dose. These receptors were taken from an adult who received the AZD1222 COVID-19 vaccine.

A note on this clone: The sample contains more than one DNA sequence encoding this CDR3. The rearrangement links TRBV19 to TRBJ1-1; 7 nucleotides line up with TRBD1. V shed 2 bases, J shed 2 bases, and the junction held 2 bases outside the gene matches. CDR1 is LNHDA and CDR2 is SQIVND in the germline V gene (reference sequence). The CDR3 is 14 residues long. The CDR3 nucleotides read TGTGCCAGTAGTATACCAGGGGGAAACACTGAAGCTTTCTTT. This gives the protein CASSIPGGNTEAFF.

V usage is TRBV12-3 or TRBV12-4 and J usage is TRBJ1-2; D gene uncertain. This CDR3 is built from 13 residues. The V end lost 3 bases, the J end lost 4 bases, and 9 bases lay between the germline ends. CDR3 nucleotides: TGTGCCAGCAGTTTGGTGAACTCCTATGGCTACACCTTC. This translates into CASSLVNSYGYTF.

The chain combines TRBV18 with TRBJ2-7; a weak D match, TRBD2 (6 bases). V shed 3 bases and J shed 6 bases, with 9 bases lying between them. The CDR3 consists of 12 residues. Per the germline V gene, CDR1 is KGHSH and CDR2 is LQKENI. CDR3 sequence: CASSPGGLEQYF. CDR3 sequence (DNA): TGTGCCAGCTCACCCGGGGGTCTCGAGCAGTACTTC.

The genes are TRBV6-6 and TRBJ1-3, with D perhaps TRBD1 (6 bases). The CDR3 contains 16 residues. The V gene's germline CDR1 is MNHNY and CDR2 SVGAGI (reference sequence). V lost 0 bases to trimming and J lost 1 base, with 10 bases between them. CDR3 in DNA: TGTGCCAGCAGTTACTCGTCGGGGGCGTCTGGAAACACCATATATTTT. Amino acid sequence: CASSYSSGASGNTIYF.